The entry below describes one T cell receptor (beta chain). The antigen is unknown. Time point of the sample: sample taken at primary tumor resection. Unsorted tumor, nontumor lung tissue or cryopreserved PBMC supplied the whole RNA. The sample is drawn from a study of spatial heterogeneity in lung cancer. Study observations and caveats: Detection of ubiquitous tumor TCRs in blood was higher at resection than follow-up.

MiXCR, applied by TCRdb to the 5' RACE reads, yields one record per CDR3 protein. The sample lists 35,000 to 55,000 distinct CDR3 sequences; approximately 6.2% were seen once. This CDR3 has 14 amino acids. CDR1 and CDR2 (germline): MDHEN, SYDVKM. Trimming pared 4 bases from V and 6 bases from J, leaving 13 bases between. The sequence derives from a female donor with early-stage non-small cell lung cancer. The sample was PBMCs, taken at surgery. The chain carries TRBV28 and TRBJ1-5; D is possibly TRBD1 (6 bases). In DNA form, the CDR3 reads TGTGCCAGCAGTTACCTACAGGGAGCTCAGCCCCAGCATTTT. Amino acids: CASSYLQGAQPQHF. Filled out from reference TRBV28 and TRBJ1-5, the complete variable domain reads DVKVTQSSRYLVKRTGEKVFLECVQDMDHENMFWYRQDPGLGLRLIYFSYDVKMKEKGDIPEGYSVSREKKERFSLILESASTNQTSMYLCASSYLQGAQPQHFGDGTRLSIL.